These T cell receptor beta chains were read from a single sample in a study of CD8+CD57+ T cells in acquired aplastic anemia. TCRdb re-analysed the reads in MiXCR, keeping a single row per CDR3 protein. The repertoire consists of 160,000 or so distinct CDR3 sequences, with 65% to 75% occurring once and the leading ten covering 45% to 60%. Sequenced: sorted CD4+, CD8+, or CD8+CD57+ T cells (not recorded which) from PBMCs. The receptor set was obtained from a human donor with aplastic anemia. The CDR3 runs from the conserved cysteine through the conserved F or W. D genes are given only for firm matches. The size entry is marked missing in some rows and otherwise reads once, few, many or a size class.

v_gene	j_gene	abundance	d_gene	CDR3aa	CDR3nt
TRBV9	TRBJ2-5	once	.	CASSDTYRETQYF	TGTGCCAGCAGCGATACGTATAGGGAGACCCAGTACTTC
TRBV5-1	TRBJ2-3	.	.	CASSPQGSRATDTQYF	TGCGCCAGCAGCCCACAGGGTAGTAGGGCCACAGATACGCAGTATTTT
TRBV7-8	TRBJ1-3	many	.	CASSLRAVSGNTIYF	TGTGCCAGCAGCTTAAGGGCAGTCTCTGGAAACACCATATATTTT
TRBV5-1	TRBJ1-1	once	.	CASSQDSQGGLSAFF	TGTGCCAGCAGCCAAGACTCTCAAGGCGGGCTGTCAGCTTTCTTT
TRBV7-9	TRBJ2-7	.	.	CASSLVAGQTYEQYF	TGTGCCAGCAGCTTAGTGGCGGGGCAAACCTACGAGCAGTACTTC
TRBV28	TRBJ2-5	.	TRBD2	CASSFSGRTEFF	TGTGCCAGCAGTTTTAGCGGGAGGACCGAGTTCTTC
TRBV7-3	TRBJ1-2	.	TRBD1	CASSLQSGGTDGYTF	TGTGCCAGCAGCTTACAATCAGGGGGAACAGATGGCTACACCTTC
TRBV6-1	TRBJ2-7	.	TRBD1	CASNAWDRTYEQYF	TGTGCCAGCAATGCCTGGGACAGAACCTACGAGCAGTACTTC
TRBV6-1	TRBJ1-6	.	TRBD1	CASSNSYRGSSPLHF	TGTGCCAGCAGCAACTCCTACAGGGGGTCATCACCCCTCCACTTT
TRBV20-1	TRBJ2-7	.	TRBD1	CSASRQGDEQYF	TGCAGTGCTAGTCGCCAGGGGGACGAGCAGTACTTC
TRBV9	TRBJ2-5	.	TRBD2	CASSVSSGGGETQYF	TGTGCCAGCAGCGTCTCTAGCGGGGGAGGGGAGACCCAGTACTTC
TRBV7-2	TRBJ2-3	.	.	CASSLDSLGWDTQYF	TGTGCCAGCAGCTTAGATTCCCTGGGGTGGGATACGCAGTATTTT
TRBV20-1	TRBJ2-1	medium-sized	TRBD2	CSASPLASGDYNEQFF	TGCAGTGCTAGCCCCCTAGCTAGCGGGGACTACAATGAGCAGTTCTTC
TRBV5-1	TRBJ2-5	.	.	CASSRQSQETQYF	TGCGCCAGCAGTCGTCAGTCCCAAGAGACCCAGTACTTC
TRBV7-3	TRBJ2-1	.	TRBD2	CASSLSGQEQFF	TGTGCCAGCAGCCTTAGCGGGCAGGAGCAGTTCTTC
TRBV5-1	TRBJ1-4	.	.	CASSLEVDLKPEKLFF	TGCGCCAGCAGCTTGGAGGTGGACTTAAAGCCTGAAAAACTGTTTTTT
TRBV7-6	TRBJ1-6	.	.	CASSLSSTNNSPLHF	TGTGCCAGCAGCCTCAGTAGCACAAATAATTCACCCCTCCACTTT
TRBV10-3	TRBJ2-3	.	TRBD2	CAIGGLAGQDTQYF	TGTGCCATCGGTGGACTAGCGGGGCAGGATACGCAGTATTTT
TRBV19	TRBJ2-5	.	.	CASGMLGGYETQYF	TGTGCCAGTGGTATGCTGGGGGGCTACGAGACCCAGTACTTC
TRBV10-1	TRBJ1-5	.	.	CASSTGRSKGIQPQHF	TGCGCCAGCAGTACCGGAAGAAGCAAGGGCATTCAGCCCCAGCATTTT
TRBV19	TRBJ2-3	.	TRBD2	CASSIVGSGGTDTQYF	TGTGCCAGTAGTATTGTAGGGAGCGGGGGCACAGATACGCAGTATTTT
TRBV20-1	TRBJ2-7	once	.	CSAGVWGLNEQYF	TGCAGTGCGGGGGTATGGGGCCTGAACGAGCAGTACTTC
TRBV12-3/TRBV12-4	TRBJ2-1	.	.	CATGREQFF	TGTGCCACAGGACGGGAGCAGTTCTTC
TRBV10-3	TRBJ1-1	.	.	CAISEGVGEAFF	TGTGCCATCAGTGAGGGTGTTGGTGAAGCTTTCTTT
TRBV7-9	TRBJ1-3	few	.	CASSLDWGAGNTIYF	TGTGCCAGCAGCTTAGACTGGGGGGCTGGAAACACCATATATTTT
TRBV25-1	TRBJ2-7	few	.	CASRGAGYTLEPSYEQYF	TGTGCCAGCAGAGGGGCCGGGTACACTCTCGAACCCTCCTACGAGCAGTACTTC
TRBV5-8	TRBJ2-7	.	.	CASSLEQGADEQYF	TGTGCCAGCAGCTTGGAGCAGGGTGCTGACGAGCAGTACTTC
TRBV7-2	TRBJ2-5	.	TRBD2	CASSLATSGRVGETQYF	TGTGCCAGCAGCTTAGCGACTAGCGGGAGAGTGGGAGAGACCCAGTACTTC
TRBV6-4	TRBJ2-1	few	TRBD2	CASSDSGEGYNEQFF	TGTGCCAGCAGTGACTCAGGGGAGGGTTACAATGAGCAGTTCTTC
TRBV10-3	TRBJ1-2	.	.	CAASGGGRYGYTF	TGTGCCGCCTCCGGCGGGGGGAGGTATGGCTACACCTTC
TRBV2	TRBJ2-5	few	.	CASSGGRETQYF	TGTGCCAGCAGTGGGGGGCGGGAGACCCAGTACTTC
TRBV29-1	TRBJ1-6	.	.	CSVRLEFSPLHF	TGCAGCGTCCGACTGGAGTTCTCACCCCTCCACTTT
TRBV7-2	TRBJ2-1	.	.	CASSFNDGENNEQFF	TGTGCCAGCAGCTTTAATGACGGTGAAAACAATGAGCAGTTCTTC
TRBV20-1	TRBJ1-6	.	.	CSARDAGSPLHF	TGCAGTGCTAGAGATGCAGGCTCACCCCTCCACTTT
TRBV18	TRBJ2-7	.	.	CASSPRQTYEQYF	TGTGCCAGCTCACCACGCCAGACGTACGAGCAGTACTTC
TRBV5-4	TRBJ2-7	.	.	CASSLDSGGYEQYF	TGTGCCAGCAGCTTGGACTCCGGAGGGTACGAGCAGTACTTC
TRBV5-1	TRBJ1-1	once	.	CASSFGQGIRTEAFF	TGCGCCAGCAGCTTTGGCCAGGGGATTCGCACTGAAGCTTTCTTT
TRBV2	TRBJ1-6	few	.	CATLPEGHDSPLHF	TGTGCCACCCTCCCCGAGGGGCATGATTCACCCCTCCACTTT
TRBV2	TRBJ1-6	.	.	CASGVPLHF	TGTGCCAGTGGAGTGCCCCTCCACTTT
TRBV2	TRBJ2-2	.	TRBD1	CASSESWDSITGELFF	TGTGCCAGCAGTGAGAGTTGGGACAGTATCACCGGGGAGCTGTTTTTT
TRBV5-1	TRBJ1-2	once	.	CASSLTPTEGYTF	TGCGCCAGCAGCTTGACCCCCACGGAGGGCTACACCTTC
TRBV5-4	TRBJ2-1	.	.	CASSSFQSYNEQFF	TGTGCCAGCAGCTCCTTCCAATCCTACAATGAGCAGTTCTTC
TRBV29-1	TRBJ2-7	.	TRBD1	CSVVETGGSGQYF	TGCAGCGTTGTGGAGACAGGGGGCTCTGGGCAGTACTTC
TRBV24-1	TRBJ1-5	.	TRBD1	CATSDSGQGVIDQPQHF	TGTGCCACCAGTGATTCAGGACAGGGAGTAATAGATCAGCCCCAGCATTTT
TRBV15	TRBJ2-1	many	.	CATSTGTSDQGEQFF	TGTGCCACCAGCACCGGGACTTCCGACCAGGGTGAGCAGTTCTTC
TRBV4-2	TRBJ1-1	.	.	CASSQDEETEAFF	TGTGCCAGCAGCCAAGATGAGGAAACTGAAGCTTTCTTT
TRBV20-1	TRBJ2-5	.	.	CSASGSAGETQYF	TGCAGTGCTAGCGGGAGCGCGGGTGAGACCCAGTACTTC
TRBV10-1	TRBJ1-2	.	.	CANKLRDGSGGYTF	TGCGCCAACAAACTCCGGGACGGGTCCGGGGGCTACACCTTC